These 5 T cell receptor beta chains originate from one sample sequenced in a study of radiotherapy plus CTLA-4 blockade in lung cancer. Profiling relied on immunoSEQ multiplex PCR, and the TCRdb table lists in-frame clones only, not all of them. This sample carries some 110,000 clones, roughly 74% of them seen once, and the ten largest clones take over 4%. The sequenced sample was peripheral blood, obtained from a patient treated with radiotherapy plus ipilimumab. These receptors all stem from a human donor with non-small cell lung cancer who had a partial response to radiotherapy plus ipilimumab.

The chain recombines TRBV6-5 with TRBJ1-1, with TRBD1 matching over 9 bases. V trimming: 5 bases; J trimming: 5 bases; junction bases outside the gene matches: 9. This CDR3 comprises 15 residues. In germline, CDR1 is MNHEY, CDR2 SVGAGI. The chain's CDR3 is CASSPGQGTRTEAFF. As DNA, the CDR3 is TGTGCCAGCAGTCCCGGACAGGGGACGAGGACTGAAGCTTTCTTT.

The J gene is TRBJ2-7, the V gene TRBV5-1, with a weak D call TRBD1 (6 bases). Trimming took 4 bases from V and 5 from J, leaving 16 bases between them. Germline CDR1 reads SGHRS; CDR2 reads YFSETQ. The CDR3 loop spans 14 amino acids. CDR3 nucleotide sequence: TGCGCCAGCAGCATTGTCTGGGGGCGCAACGAGCAGTACTTC. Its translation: CASSIVWGRNEQYF.

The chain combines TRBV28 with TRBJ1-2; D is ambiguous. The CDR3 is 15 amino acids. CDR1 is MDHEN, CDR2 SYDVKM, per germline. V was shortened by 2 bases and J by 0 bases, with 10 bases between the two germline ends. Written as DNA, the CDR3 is TGTGCCAGCAGTTTAAGCGGAGGGACTAACTATGGCTACACCTTC. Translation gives CASSLSGGTNYGYTF.

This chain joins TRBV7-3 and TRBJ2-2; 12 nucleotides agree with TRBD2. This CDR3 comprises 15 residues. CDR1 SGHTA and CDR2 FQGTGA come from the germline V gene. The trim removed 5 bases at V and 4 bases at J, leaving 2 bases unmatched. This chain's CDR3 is CASSASGRGTGELFF. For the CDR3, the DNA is TGTGCCAGCAGCGCTAGCGGGAGGGGCACCGGGGAGCTGTTTTTT. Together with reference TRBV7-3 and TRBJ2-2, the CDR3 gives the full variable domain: GAGVSQTPSNKVTEKGKYVELRCDPISGHTALYWYRQSLGQGPEFLIYFQGTGAADDSGLPNDRFFAVRPEGSVSTLKIQRTERGDSAVYLCASSASGRGTGELFFGEGSRLTVL.

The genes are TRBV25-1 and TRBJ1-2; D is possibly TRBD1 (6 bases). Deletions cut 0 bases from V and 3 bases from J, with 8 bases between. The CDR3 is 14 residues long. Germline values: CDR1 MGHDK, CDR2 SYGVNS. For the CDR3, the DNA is TGTGCCAGCAGTGAATATGGGGGCCACTATGGCTACACCTTC. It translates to CASSEYGGHYGYTF.